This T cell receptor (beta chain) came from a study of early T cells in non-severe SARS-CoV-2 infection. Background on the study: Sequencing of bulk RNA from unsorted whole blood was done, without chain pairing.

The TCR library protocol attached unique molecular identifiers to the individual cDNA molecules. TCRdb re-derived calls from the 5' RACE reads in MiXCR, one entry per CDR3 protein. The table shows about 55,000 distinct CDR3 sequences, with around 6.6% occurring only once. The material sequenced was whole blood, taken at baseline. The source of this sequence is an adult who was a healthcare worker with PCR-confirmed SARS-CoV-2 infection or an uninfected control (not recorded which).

CDR3 residues: CASSQTAGTRRETQYF. CDR3 in DNA: TGTGCCAGCAGCCAGACTGCCGGGACTAGAAGGGAGACCCAGTACTTC. The V and J genes are TRBV11-2 and TRBJ2-5; 8 bases map to TRBD2. The V and J ends lost 5 bases and 5 bases, in that order; junction bases with no gene match: 13. This CDR3 has 16 residues. The germline V gene encodes CDR1 SGHAT and CDR2 FQNNGV.